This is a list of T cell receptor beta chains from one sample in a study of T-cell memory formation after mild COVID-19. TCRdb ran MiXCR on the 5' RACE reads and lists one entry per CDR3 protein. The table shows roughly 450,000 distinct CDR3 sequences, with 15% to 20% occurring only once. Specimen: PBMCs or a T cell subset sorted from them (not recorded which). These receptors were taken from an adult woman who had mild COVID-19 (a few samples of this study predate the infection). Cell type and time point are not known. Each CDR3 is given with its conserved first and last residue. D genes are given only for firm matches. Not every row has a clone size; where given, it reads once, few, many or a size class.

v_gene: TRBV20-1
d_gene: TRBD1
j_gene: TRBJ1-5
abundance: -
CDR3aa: CSARAQGANSNQPQHF
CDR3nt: TGCAGTGCTAGAGCACAGGGGGCAAATAGCAATCAGCCCCAGCATTTT

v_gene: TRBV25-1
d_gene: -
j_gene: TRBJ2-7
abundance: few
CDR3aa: CASGDSPYEQYF
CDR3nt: TGTGCCTCGGGGGACAGCCCCTACGAGCAGTACTTC

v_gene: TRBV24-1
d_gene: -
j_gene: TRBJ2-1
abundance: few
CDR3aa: CATSDLGSARNEQFF
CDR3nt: TGTGCCACCAGTGATTTGGGTAGCGCACGCAATGAGCAGTTCTTC

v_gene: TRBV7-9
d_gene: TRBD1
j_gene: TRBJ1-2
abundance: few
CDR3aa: CASSPTTGISLYGYTF
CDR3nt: TGTGCCAGCAGCCCGACGACAGGGATCTCTCTCTATGGCTACACCTTC

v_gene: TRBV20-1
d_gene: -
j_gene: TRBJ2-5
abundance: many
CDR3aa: CSVLRTADSGETQYF
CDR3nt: TGCAGTGTTCTACGGACCGCAGATTCCGGAGAGACCCAGTACTTC

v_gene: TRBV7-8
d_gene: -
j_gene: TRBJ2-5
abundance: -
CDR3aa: CASSLVHQETQYF
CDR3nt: TGTGCCAGCAGCTTAGTTCACCAAGAGACCCAGTACTTC

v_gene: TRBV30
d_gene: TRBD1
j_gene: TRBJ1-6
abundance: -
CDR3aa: CAWSSPQGAYNSPLHF
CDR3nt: TGTGCCTGGAGTTCACCACAGGGGGCCTATAATTCACCCCTCCACTTT

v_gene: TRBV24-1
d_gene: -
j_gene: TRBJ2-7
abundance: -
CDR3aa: CATSPPGGTYEQYF
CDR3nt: TGTGCCACCAGCCCCCCTGGCGGTACCTACGAGCAGTACTTC

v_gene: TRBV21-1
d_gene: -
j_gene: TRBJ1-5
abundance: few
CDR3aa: CASSKDRQGSRYSNQPQHF
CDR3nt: TGTGCCAGCAGCAAAGACAGACAGGGGTCGCGTTATAGCAATCAGCCCCAGCATTTT

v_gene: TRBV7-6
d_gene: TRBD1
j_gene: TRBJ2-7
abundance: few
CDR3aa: CASSSTGGPQSEQYF
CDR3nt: TGTGCCAGCAGCTCAACAGGGGGCCCTCAGTCCGAGCAGTACTTC

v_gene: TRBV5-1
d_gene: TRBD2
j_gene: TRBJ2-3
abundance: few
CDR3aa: CASSPLRGAFTDTQYF
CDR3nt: TGCGCCAGCAGCCCCCTGCGGGGGGCCTTCACAGATACGCAGTATTTT

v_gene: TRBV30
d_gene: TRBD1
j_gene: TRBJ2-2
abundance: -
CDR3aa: CAWTLNTGGASGELFF
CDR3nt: TGTGCCTGGACCCTTAACACAGGGGGCGCGTCCGGGGAGCTGTTTTTT

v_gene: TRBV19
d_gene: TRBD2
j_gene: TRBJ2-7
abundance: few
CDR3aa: CASSISGTSDRYEQYF
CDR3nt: TGTGCCAGTAGTATTTCCGGGACTAGCGACCGCTACGAGCAGTACTTC

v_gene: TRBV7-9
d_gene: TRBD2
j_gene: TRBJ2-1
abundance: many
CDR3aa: CASSSAGTSNEQFF
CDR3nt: TGTGCCAGCAGCTCAGCCGGGACTAGCAATGAGCAGTTCTTC

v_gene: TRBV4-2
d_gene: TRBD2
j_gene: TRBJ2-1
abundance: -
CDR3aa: CASSPYQALAGGDEQFF
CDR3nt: TGTGCCAGCAGCCCTTATCAGGCCCTAGCGGGAGGGGATGAGCAGTTCTTC

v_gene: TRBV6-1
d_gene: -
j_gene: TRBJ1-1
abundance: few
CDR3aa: CASTSQGGTEAFF
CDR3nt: TGTGCCAGCACCTCACAGGGCGGCACTGAAGCTTTCTTT

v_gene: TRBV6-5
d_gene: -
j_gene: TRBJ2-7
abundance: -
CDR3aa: CASSYSVGGNEQYF
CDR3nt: TGTGCCAGCAGTTACTCGGTGGGGGGCAACGAGCAGTACTTC

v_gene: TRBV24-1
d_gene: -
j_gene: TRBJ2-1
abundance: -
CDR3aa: CATRYGGGNNEQFF
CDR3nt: TGTGCCACCCGCTACGGGGGCGGAAACAATGAGCAGTTCTTC

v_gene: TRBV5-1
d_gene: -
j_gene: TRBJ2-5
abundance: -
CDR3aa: CASSLVGDPGETQYF
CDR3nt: TGCGCCAGCAGCTTGGTGGGGGATCCAGGAGAGACCCAGTACTTC

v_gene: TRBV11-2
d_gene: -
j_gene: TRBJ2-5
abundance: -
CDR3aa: CASSLGLGGQETQYF
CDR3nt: TGTGCCAGCAGCCTCGGGCTAGGGGGTCAAGAGACCCAGTACTTC

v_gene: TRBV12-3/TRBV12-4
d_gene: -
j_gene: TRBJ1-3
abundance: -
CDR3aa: CASSFASGNTIYF
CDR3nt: TGTGCCAGCAGTTTTGCCTCGGGAAACACCATATATTTT

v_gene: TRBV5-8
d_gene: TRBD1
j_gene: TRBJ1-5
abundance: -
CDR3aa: CASSPTGTVNQPQHF
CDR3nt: TGTGCCAGCAGCCCAACCGGGACAGTCAATCAGCCCCAGCATTTT

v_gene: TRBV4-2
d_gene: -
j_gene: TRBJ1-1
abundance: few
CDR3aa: CASSQDPRADLTGNTEAFF
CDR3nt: TGTGCCAGCAGCCAAGATCCCAGGGCGGACCTAACCGGGAACACTGAAGCTTTCTTT

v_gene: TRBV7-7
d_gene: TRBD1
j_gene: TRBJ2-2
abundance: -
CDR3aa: CASSLVGQGTGELFF
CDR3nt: TGTGCTAGCAGCTTAGTGGGACAGGGAACCGGGGAGCTGTTTTTT

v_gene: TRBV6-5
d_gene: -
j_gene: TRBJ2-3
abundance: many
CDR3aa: CASSPDTGSITDTQYF
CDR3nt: TGTGCCAGCAGTCCCGATACCGGTTCGATCACAGATACGCAGTATTTT

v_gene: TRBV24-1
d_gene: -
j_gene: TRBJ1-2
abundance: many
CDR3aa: CATSDYLQGSGYTF
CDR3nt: TGTGCCACCAGTGATTACTTACAGGGCAGTGGCTACACCTTC

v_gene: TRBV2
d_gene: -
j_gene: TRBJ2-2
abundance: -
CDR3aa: CASKASFTGELFF
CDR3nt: TGTGCCAGCAAGGCCAGCTTCACCGGGGAGCTGTTTTTT

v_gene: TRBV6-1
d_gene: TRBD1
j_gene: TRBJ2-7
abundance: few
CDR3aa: CASTGTGATYEQYF
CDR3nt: TGTGCCAGCACCGGGACAGGTGCCACCTACGAGCAGTACTTC

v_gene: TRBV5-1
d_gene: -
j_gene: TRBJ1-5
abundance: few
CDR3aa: CASSLEQEGQPQHF
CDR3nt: TGCGCCAGCAGCTTGGAACAGGAGGGGCAGCCCCAGCATTTT

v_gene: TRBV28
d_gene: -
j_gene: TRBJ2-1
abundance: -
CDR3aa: CASSMLAPLEQFF
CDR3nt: TGTGCCAGCAGTATGCTAGCTCCTCTTGAGCAGTTCTTC

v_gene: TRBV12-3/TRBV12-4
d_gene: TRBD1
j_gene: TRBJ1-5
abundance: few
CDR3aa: CASRIGTVNNQPQHF
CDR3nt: TGTGCCAGCAGGATAGGGACAGTGAATAATCAGCCCCAGCATTTT

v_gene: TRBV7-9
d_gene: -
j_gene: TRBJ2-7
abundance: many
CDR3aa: CASSLLWDEQYF
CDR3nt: TGTGCCAGCAGCTTACTATGGGACGAGCAGTACTTC

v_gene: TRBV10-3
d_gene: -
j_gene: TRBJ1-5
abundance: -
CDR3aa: CAISGTADQPQHF
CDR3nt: TGTGCCATCAGCGGGACGGCTGATCAGCCCCAGCATTTT

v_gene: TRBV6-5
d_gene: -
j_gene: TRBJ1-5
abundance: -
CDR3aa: CASSSRVYSNQPQHF
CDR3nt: TGTGCCAGCAGTTCAAGAGTTTATAGCAATCAGCCCCAGCATTTT

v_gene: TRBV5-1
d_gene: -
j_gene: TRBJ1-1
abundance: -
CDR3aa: CASRDQGNTEAFF
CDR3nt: TGCGCCAGCAGAGATCAGGGGAACACTGAAGCTTTCTTT

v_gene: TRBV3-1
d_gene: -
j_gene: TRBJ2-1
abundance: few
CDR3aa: CASSQERRGPRNEQFF
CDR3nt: TGTGCCAGCAGCCAAGAGAGGAGGGGGCCTCGGAATGAGCAGTTCTTC

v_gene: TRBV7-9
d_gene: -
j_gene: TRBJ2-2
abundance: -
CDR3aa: CASSQSGYNTGELFF
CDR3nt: TGTGCCAGCAGTCAAAGTGGCTACAACACCGGGGAGCTGTTTTTT

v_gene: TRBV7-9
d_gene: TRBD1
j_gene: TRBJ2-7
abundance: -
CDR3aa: CASSLVRDRAYEQYF
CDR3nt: TGTGCCAGCAGCTTAGTCCGGGACAGAGCCTACGAGCAGTACTTC

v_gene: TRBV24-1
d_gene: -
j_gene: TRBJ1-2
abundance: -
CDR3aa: CATSDLGQHGYTF
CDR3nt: TGTGCCACCAGTGATTTGGGGCAGCATGGCTACACCTTC

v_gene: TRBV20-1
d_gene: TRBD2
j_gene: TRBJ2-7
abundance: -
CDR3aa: CSASEVGLAYEQYF
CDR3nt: TGCAGTGCTAGTGAAGTCGGACTAGCTTACGAGCAGTACTTC

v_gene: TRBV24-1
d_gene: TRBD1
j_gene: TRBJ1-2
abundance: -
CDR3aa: CATSDSAGTEYGYTF
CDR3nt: TGTGCCACCAGTGACAGTGCCGGGACAGAGTATGGCTACACCTTC

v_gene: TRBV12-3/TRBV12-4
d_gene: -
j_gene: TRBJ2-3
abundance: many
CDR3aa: CASSLSPDTQYF
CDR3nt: TGTGCCAGCAGCTTATCCCCAGATACGCAGTATTTT

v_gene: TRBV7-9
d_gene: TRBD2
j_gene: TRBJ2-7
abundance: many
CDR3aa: CASSLSGKSYEQYF
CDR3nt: TGTGCCAGCAGCTTAAGCGGGAAATCCTACGAGCAGTACTTC

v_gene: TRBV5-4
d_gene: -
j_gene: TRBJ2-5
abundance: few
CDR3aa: CASSVKGIAAETQYF
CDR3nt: TGTGCCAGCAGCGTCAAGGGAATAGCGGCCGAGACCCAGTACTTC

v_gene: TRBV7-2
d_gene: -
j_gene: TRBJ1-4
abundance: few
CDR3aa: CASRWAEGEKLFF
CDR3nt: TGTGCCAGCAGATGGGCCGAGGGGGAAAAACTGTTTTTT

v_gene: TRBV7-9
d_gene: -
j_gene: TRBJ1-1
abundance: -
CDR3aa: CASSITGPTEAFF
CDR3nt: TGTGCCAGCAGCATCACAGGGCCGACTGAAGCTTTCTTT

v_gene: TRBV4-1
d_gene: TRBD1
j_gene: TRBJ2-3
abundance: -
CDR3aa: CASSHQTGSTDTQYF
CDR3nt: TGCGCCAGCAGCCACCAGACAGGGAGCACAGATACGCAGTATTTT

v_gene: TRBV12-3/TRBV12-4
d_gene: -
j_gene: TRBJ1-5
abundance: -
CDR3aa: CASTLTGAQPQHF
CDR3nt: TGTGCCAGCACCTTAACAGGAGCTCAGCCCCAGCATTTT

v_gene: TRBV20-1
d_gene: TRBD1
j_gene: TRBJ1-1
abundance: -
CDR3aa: CSASRDRAYITEAFF
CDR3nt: TGCAGTGCTAGCCGGGACAGGGCCTATATCACTGAAGCTTTCTTT

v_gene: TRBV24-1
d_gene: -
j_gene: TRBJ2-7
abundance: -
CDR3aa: CATSVGPGQYF
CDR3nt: TGTGCCACCAGCGTCGGCCCTGGACAGTACTTC

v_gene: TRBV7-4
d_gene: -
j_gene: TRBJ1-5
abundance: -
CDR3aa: CASSWRLGGYSNQPQHF
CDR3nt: TGTGCCAGCAGCTGGCGATTGGGGGGTTATAGCAATCAGCCCCAGCATTTT

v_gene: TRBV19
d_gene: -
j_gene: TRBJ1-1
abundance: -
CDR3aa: CASGWLGDTEAFF
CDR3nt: TGTGCCAGTGGGTGGCTGGGGGACACTGAAGCTTTCTTT

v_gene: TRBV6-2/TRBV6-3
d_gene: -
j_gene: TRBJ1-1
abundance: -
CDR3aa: CASGRGGANTEAFF
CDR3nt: TGTGCCAGCGGCCGGGGGGGGGCGAACACTGAAGCTTTCTTT

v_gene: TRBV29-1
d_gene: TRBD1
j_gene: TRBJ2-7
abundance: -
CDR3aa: CSVGTGGNEQYF
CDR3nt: TGCAGCGTTGGGACAGGGGGTAACGAGCAGTACTTC

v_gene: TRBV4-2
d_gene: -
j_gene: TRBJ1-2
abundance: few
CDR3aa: CASSQDPQTGYTF
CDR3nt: TGTGCCAGCAGCCAAGATCCACAGACGGGCTACACCTTC

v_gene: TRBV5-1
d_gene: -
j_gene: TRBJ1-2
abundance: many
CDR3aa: CASSSTDDGYTF
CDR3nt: TGCGCCAGCAGCTCCACAGATGATGGCTACACCTTC

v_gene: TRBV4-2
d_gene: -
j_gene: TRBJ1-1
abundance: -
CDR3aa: CASKSGYRQTNTEAFF
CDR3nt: TGTGCCAGCAAAAGCGGTTATAGACAGACGAACACTGAAGCTTTCTTT